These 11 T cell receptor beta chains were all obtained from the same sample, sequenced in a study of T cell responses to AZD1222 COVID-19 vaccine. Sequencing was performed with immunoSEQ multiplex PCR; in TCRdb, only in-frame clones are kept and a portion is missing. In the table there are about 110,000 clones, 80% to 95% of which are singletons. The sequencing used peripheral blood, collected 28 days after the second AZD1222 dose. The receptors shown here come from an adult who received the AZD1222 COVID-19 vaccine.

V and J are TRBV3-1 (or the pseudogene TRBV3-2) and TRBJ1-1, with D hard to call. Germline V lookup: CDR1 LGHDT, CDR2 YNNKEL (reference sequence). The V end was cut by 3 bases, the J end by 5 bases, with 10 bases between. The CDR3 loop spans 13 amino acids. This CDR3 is CASSHEYRTEAFF. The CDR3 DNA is TGTGCCAGCAGCCATGAATATCGGACTGAAGCTTTCTTT.

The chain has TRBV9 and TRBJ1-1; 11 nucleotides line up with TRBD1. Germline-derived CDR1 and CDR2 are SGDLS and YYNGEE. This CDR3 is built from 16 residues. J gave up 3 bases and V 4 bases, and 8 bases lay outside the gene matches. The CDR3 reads CASSSSRDRGDTEAFF. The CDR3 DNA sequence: TGTGCCAGCAGCTCATCCCGGGACAGGGGGGACACTGAAGCTTTCTTT.

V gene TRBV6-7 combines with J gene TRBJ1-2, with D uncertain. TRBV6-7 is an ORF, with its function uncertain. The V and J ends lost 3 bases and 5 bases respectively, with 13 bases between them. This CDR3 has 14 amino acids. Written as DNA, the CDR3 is TGTGCCAGCAGTTATGGCCGCCCGTGGTATGGCTACACCTTC. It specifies CASSYGRPWYGYTF.

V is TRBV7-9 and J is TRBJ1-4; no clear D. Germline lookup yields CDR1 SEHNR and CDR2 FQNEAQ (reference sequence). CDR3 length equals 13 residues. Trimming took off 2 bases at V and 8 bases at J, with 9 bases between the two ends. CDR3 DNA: TGTGCCAGCAGCTTAAGGACCTCCGAAAAACTGTTTTTT. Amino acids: CASSLRTSEKLFF.

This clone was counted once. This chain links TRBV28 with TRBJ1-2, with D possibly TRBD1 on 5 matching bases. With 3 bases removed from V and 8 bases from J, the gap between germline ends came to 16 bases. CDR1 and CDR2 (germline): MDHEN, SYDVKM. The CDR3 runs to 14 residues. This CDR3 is CASSLAGTTWGYTF. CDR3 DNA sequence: TGTGCCAGCAGTTTGGCCGGGACTACTTGGGGCTACACCTTC.

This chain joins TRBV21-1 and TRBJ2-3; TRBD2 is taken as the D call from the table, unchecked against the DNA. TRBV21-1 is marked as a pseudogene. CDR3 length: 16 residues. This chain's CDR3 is CASSKAGGRSTDTQYF. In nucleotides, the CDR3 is TGTGCCAGCAGCAAAGCGGGGGGGAGAAGCACAGATACGCAGTATTTT.

The CDR3: CASSISEYSNQPQHF. The CDR3 DNA reads TGTGCCAGTAGTATCTCGGAATATAGCAATCAGCCCCAGCATTTT. J is TRBJ1-5 and V is TRBV19; no clear D gene. The CDR3 totals 15 residues. Germline CDR1 reads LNHDA; CDR2 reads SQIVND (reference sequence). V shed 3 bases and J shed 0 bases, with 9 bases lying between them.

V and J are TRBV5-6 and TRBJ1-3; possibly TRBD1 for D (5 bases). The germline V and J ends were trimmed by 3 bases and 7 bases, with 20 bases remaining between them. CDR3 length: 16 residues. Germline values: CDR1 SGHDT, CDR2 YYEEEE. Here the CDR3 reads CASSSGVSGSVNTIYF. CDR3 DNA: TGTGCCAGCAGCTCGGGGGTTTCAGGGAGTGTCAACACCATATATTTT.

The CDR3 nucleotides read TGTGCCAGCAGTGAGTCAGGGTTTCGATTCAATCAGCCCCAGCATTTT. Translating gives CASSESGFRFNQPQHF. This chain joins TRBV2 and TRBJ1-5; maybe TRBD1 (5 bases). CDR1 is SNHLY and CDR2 is FYNNEI in the germline V gene. The CDR3 loop spans 16 amino acids. Trimming took off 3 bases at V and 3 bases at J, with 15 bases between the two ends.

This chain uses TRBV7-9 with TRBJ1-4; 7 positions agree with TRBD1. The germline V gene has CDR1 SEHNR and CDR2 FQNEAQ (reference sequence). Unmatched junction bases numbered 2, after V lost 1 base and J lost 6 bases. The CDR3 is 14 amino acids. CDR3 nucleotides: TGTGCCAGCAGCTTAGGAGGGGGCCATGAAAAACTGTTTTTT. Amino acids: CASSLGGGHEKLFF.

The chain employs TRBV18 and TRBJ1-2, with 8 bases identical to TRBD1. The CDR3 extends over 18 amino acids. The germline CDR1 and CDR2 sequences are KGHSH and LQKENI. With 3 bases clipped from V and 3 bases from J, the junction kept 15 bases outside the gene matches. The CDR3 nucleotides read TGTGCCAGCTCACCCTTCGCCCCCGACAGGGGCCTTCACTATGGCTACACCTTC. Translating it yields CASSPFAPDRGLHYGYTF.